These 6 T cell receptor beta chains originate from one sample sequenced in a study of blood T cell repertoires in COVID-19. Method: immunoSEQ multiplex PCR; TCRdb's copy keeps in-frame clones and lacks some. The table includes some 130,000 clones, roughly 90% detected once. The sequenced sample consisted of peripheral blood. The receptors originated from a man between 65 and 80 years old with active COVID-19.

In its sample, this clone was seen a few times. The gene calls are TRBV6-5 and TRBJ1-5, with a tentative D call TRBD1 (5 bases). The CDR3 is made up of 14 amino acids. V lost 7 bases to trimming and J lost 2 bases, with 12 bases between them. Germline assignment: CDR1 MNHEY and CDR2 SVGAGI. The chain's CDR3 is CASMGGTGNQPQHF. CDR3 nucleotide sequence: TGTGCCAGCATGGGGGGTACTGGCAATCAGCCCCAGCATTTT.

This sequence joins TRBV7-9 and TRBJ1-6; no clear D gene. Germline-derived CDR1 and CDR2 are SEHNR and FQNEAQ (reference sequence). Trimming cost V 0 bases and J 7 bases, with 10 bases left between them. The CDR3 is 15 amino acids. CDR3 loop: CASSLAYGPNSPLHF. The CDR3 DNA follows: TGTGCCAGCAGCTTAGCTTATGGGCCCAATTCACCCCTCCACTTT.

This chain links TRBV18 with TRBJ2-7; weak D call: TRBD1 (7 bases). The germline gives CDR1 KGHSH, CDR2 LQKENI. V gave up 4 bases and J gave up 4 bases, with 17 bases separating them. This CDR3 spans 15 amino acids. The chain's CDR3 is CASSLSTGRRYEQYF. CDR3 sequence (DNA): TGTGCCAGCTCACTTTCGACAGGGAGGAGATACGAGCAGTACTTC.

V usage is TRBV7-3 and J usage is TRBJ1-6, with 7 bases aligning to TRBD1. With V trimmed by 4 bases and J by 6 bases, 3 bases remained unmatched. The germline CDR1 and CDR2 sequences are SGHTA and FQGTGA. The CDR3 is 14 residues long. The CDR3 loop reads CASSSAGGNSPLHF. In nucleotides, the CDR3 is TGTGCCAGCAGCTCCGCAGGGGGTAATTCACCCCTCCACTTT.

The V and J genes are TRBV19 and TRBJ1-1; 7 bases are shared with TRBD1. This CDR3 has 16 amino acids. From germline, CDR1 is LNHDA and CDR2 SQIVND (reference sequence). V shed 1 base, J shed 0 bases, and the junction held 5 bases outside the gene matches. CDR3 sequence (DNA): TGTGCCAGTAGTATAGGAGCAGGGGGAGTGAACACTGAAGCTTTCTTT. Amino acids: CASSIGAGGVNTEAFF.

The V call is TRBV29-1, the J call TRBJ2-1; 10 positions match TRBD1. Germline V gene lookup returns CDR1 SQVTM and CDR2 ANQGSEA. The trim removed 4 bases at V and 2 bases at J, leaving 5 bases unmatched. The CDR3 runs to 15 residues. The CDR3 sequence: CSVVPGQGTYNEQFF. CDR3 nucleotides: TGCAGCGTTGTCCCGGGACAGGGGACCTACAATGAGCAGTTCTTC.